Shown below are 11 T cell receptor beta chains from a single sample sequenced in a study of low-dose radiotherapy and immunotherapy resistance in tumors. Described time point: after trial treatment. Treatment given: LDRT plus nivolumab, ipilimumab, low-dose cyclophosphamide and aspirin (RACIN trial). Alpha and beta chains were covered, as first-strand cDNA relied on TRAV- and TRBV-specific primers. TCR amplification used 15 to 20 PCR cycles, a constant-region primer and a V-primer adapter. MiXCR was run by TCRdb on the reads, yielding one entry per CDR3 protein. The sample includes around 58,000 distinct CDR3 sequences, roughly 23% seen only once; the top ten take less than 7.5%. The sample consisted of PBMCs, taken after low-dose radiotherapy plus immunotherapy. The origin of the receptors is a male donor with prostate cancer.

This clonotype has only one observation. With only one base between it and a far larger clone, this is likely a read error. The chain links TRBV6-6 to TRBJ1-1; tentative D call: TRBD1 (6 bases). Germline V gene lookup returns CDR1 MNHNY and CDR2 SVGAGI (reference sequence). The CDR3 has 12 amino acids. The CDR3 loop reads CAISSRQVEAFF. The DNA of the CDR3 is TGTGCCATCAGTTCCCGACAGGTTGAAGCTTTCTTT.

V gene TRBV11-1 combines with J gene TRBJ2-7; 11 bases map to TRBD1. CDR1 is SGHAT and CDR2 is FQDESV in the germline V gene (reference sequence). CDR3 length: 14 amino acids. V lost 3 bases and J lost 6; bases outside the gene matches: 4. CDR3 region: CASSFGQGAPEQYF. CDR3 in DNA: TGTGCCAGCAGCTTTGGACAGGGGGCTCCCGAGCAGTACTTC. Full variable domain (missing parts from reference TRBV11-1 and TRBJ2-7): EAEVAQSPRYKITEKSQAVAFWCDPISGHATLYWYRQILGQGPELLVQFQDESVVDDSQLPKDRFSAERLKGVDSTLKIQPAELGDSAMYLCASSFGQGAPEQYFGPGTRLTVT.

At least ten counts were recorded for this clonotype. The chain uses TRBV5-1 and TRBJ2-2, with a weak D call TRBD2 (5 bases). Trimming removed 5 bases from V and 1 base from J, with 18 bases in between. In germline, CDR1 is SGHRS, CDR2 YFSETQ. This CDR3 contains 17 residues. Here the CDR3 DNA reads TGCGCCAGCAGTCACGGACGGGGAACTAGGAACACCGGGGAGCTGTTTTTT. Encoded protein: CASSHGRGTRNTGELFF.

This clonotype was recorded many times. This chain connects TRBV6-2 or TRBV6-3 to TRBJ1-1; 8 nucleotides agree with TRBD1. The CDR3 loop spans 12 amino acids. The V gene's germline CDR1 is MNHEY and CDR2 SVGEGT. The junction had 7 bases not matched to a gene; V was cut back by 5 bases and J by 11 bases. CDR3 in amino acids: CASSGLTGEAFF. The CDR3 DNA reads as TGTGCCAGCAGTGGGCTGACAGGGGAGGCTTTCTTT.

V and J are TRBV2 and TRBJ2-7, with a weak D call TRBD1 (5 bases). CDR1 and CDR2 (germline): SNHLY, FYNNEI. The V gene lost 8 bases and the J gene lost 5 bases, with 19 bases spanning the gap. The CDR3 spans 14 residues. This CDR3 is CASRVAGNSHEQYF. The CDR3 DNA follows: TGTGCCAGCCGGGTGGCAGGGAATTCCCACGAGCAGTACTTC.

On this clonotype: A read error is the likely source, as a far larger clone sits one nucleotide away. CDR3 sequence: CASSLLSYEQFF. The CDR3 region has the DNA TGTGCCAGCAGTTTGTTAAGTTACGAGCAGTTCTTC. The chain employs TRBV27 and TRBJ2-1; D unresolved. V lost 3 bases, J lost 10 bases, and 10 bases lay in between. The germline V gene has CDR1 MNHEY and CDR2 SMNVEV (reference sequence). The CDR3 is 12 residues long.

This clonotype was recorded at least ten times. The CDR3 DNA reads TGCGCCAGCGGTGCATCTTGGCTAGCGGGATCCAATGAGCAGTTCTTC. It codes for CASGASWLAGSNEQFF. The chain couples TRBV10-2 to TRBJ2-1; 9 bases agree with TRBD2. This CDR3 contains 16 residues. CDR1 is WSHSY and CDR2 is SAAADI in the germline V gene. After removal of 8 bases from V and 6 bases from J, the junction contained 14 bases not matched to a gene.

In its sample, this clonotype was seen many times. The CDR3 DNA is TGTGCCAGCAGCTCGACAGGGTATGAGCAGTTCTTC. Translation: CASSSTGYEQFF. This chain links TRBV11-3 with TRBJ2-1, with 7 positions matching TRBD1. Germline V CDR1 and CDR2: SGHNT, YENEEA. The CDR3 contains 12 residues. The V gene end was trimmed by 4 bases and the J gene end by 8 bases; junction bases not matched to a gene: 2. Full variable domain (outside the CDR3, taken from reference TRBV11-3 and TRBJ2-1): EAGVVQSPRYKIIEKKQPVAFWCNPISGHNTLYWYLQNLGQGPELLIRYENEEAVDDSQLPKDRFSAERLKGVDSTLKIQPAELGDSAVYLCASSSTGYEQFFGPGTRLTVL.

About this clonotype itself: A read error likely explains this, since a far larger clone differs by one base. The rearrangement uses TRBV28 and TRBJ2-5; TRBD2 agrees at 9 bases. CDR3 length: 15 amino acids. V shed 4 bases and J 11 bases; nucleotides not matched to a gene: 14. Germline CDR1 is MDHEN and CDR2 is SYDVKM. The CDR3 bases are TGTGCCAGCAGTTCCCCCGGGACTAGCATTATTGAGCAGTACTTC. It codes for CASSSPGTSIIEQYF.

Comment on this clonotype: A far more abundant clone sits one base away, making this likely a read error. This chain connects TRBV6-8 to TRBJ2-5, with D possibly called TRBD1 or TRBD2 (5 bases each). The CDR3 length is 15 residues. V was shortened by 11 bases and J by 3 bases, with 22 bases between the two germline ends. CDR1 and CDR2 (germline): MNHGY, SAAAGT. The CDR3 is CAGNKNRDLKETQYF. Here the CDR3 DNA reads TGTGCCGGCAACAAAAACCGGGACCTTAAAGAGACCCAGTACTTC.

The chain recombines TRBV2 with TRBJ2-7; 13 bases map to TRBD2. The CDR3 consists of 15 residues. With V trimmed by 6 bases and J by 9 bases, 11 bases remained unmatched. Germline V CDR1 and CDR2: SNHLY, FYNNEI. The CDR3 sequence is CASSQVGTSGMAQYF. For the CDR3, the DNA is TGTGCCAGCAGCCAGGTGGGGACTAGCGGGATGGCGCAGTACTTC.